This entry features one TCR beta chain sequence. The antigen is unknown. A second PCR of roughly 6 to 12 cycles used a sample-barcoded 5' primer and a J-beta primer mix. Each cDNA molecule, via a template-switch adaptor with 12 random nucleotides, was tagged. Every individual sample yielded 3 million or more paired-end reads (each containing CDR3). TCRdb re-called the 5' RACE reads with MiXCR, one entry per CDR3 protein. The sample contains over a million distinct CDR3 sequences, approximately 42% of which appear only once. The sample is drawn from a study of blood T cells in healthy people across ages. CDR1 and CDR2 from the germline V gene are ENHRY and SYGVKD. V was pared by 10 bases and J by 5 bases, with 10 bases of the junction left unmatched. This CDR3 contains 13 residues. General observations from the study: The study found more naive CD4+ cells and higher diversity in long-lived than aged donors.

Each donor was a healthy Caucasian individual from Russia, aged 6 to 90. The rearrangement uses TRBV10-3 and TRBJ1-2; 7 bases align to TRBD1. The sequenced material came from blood. The clonotype was recovered from a woman under 30 in good health. The CDR3 DNA reads as TGTGCCACCGCATGGGAGGGGGCTTATGGCTACACCTTC. Translated: CATAWEGAYGYTF.